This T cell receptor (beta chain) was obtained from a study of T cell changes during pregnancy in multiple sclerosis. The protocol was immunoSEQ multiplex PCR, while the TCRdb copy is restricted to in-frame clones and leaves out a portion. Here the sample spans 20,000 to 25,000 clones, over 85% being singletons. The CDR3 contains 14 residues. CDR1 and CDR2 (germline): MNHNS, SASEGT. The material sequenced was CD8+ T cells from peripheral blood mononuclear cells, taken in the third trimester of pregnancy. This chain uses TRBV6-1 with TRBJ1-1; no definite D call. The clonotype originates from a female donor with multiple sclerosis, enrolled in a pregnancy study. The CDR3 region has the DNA TGTGCGATCAGCCCTAGGAAAATGGACACTGAAGCTTTCTTT. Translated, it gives CAISPRKMDTEAFF.